This TCR beta chain was captured in a study of blood T cell repertoires in COVID-19. At the level of the study: From T cells, B-cell-depleted T cells, or PBMCs came the material, which was cDNA or gDNA.

Under the authors' procedure: Counts of nucleated cells, estimated from reference gene primer amplification, were obtained. Sequencing used immunoSEQ multiplex PCR; TCRdb keeps in-frame clones, though not all of them. The V and J calls and clone size were taken over from that table, and D and trimming were inferred from the DNA. In the table there are 150,000 or so clones, 70% to 90% of which are singletons. Trimming took 2 bases from V and 0 from J, leaving 10 bases between them. CDR1 is GTSNPN, CDR2 SVGIG, per germline (reference sequence). This CDR3 is 15 amino acids long. This chain links TRBV30 with TRBJ2-2, with no clear D. The TCR comes from a woman aged 55-69 years with acute or convalescent COVID-19. The source material was peripheral blood. In DNA, the CDR3 is TGTGCCTGGAGTTCCCAGTCGTCGAACACCGGGGAGCTGTTTTTT. It codes for CAWSSQSSNTGELFF.